These T cell receptor beta chains were read from a single sample in a study of blood T cell repertoires in COVID-19. Measured with immunoSEQ multiplex PCR; TCRdb has only the in-frame clones, and not every one. This sample has a few hundred thousand clones, with over 80% found just once. Sample: PBMCs or T cells enriched from blood (not recorded which). Receptors originate from a woman aged 50 to 60 who had recovered from COVID-19. Each CDR3 is given with its conserved first and last residue. D genes are given only for firm matches. Size is omitted from some rows. Given values are once, few, many or a class for expanded clones.

cdr3_aa,cdr3_nt,clone_size,v_call,j_call,d_call
CASSSQGSYNSPLHF,TGTGCCAGCAGCTCACAGGGATCCTATAATTCACCCCTCCACTTT,-,TRBV13,TRBJ1-6,-
CASSQDRGTEAFF,TGTGCCAGCAGCCAAGATCGAGGCACTGAAGCTTTCTTT,once,TRBV14,TRBJ1-1,-
CSGRGHGYTF,TGCAGTGGCAGGGGCCATGGCTACACCTTC,-,TRBV20-1,TRBJ1-2,-
CASSHGQAMYGYTF,TGTGCCAGTAGCCACGGACAGGCTATGTATGGCTACACCTTC,-,TRBV19,TRBJ1-2,TRBD1
CASSQRGSGNNEKLFF,TGCGCCAGCAGCCAACGGGGTTCTGGGAATAATGAAAAACTGTTTTTT,-,TRBV4-3,TRBJ1-4,-
CASSRRTSGSNEQYF,TGTGCCAGCAGCCGTCGGACTAGCGGGAGCAACGAGCAGTACTTC,-,TRBV7-2,TRBJ2-7,TRBD2
CASSPLGAGGIYGYTF,TGTGCCAGCTCACCGCTGGGAGCCGGAGGAATTTATGGCTACACCTTC,-,TRBV18,TRBJ1-2,-
CAWSVGIGRTEAFF,TGTGCCTGGAGTGTTGGTATTGGGAGGACTGAAGCTTTCTTT,once,TRBV30,TRBJ1-1,-
CASSPHRRGGSYNSPLHF,TGTGCCAGCAGCCCCCATAGGAGGGGAGGGTCCTATAATTCACCCCTCCACTTT,-,TRBV11-2,TRBJ1-6,-
CASAGRAGNTEAFF,TGTGCCTCTGCGGGGAGGGCCGGGAACACTGAAGCTTTCTTT,-,TRBV2,TRBJ1-1,-
CASSSPRGHREEKLFF,TGTGCCAGCAGCTCACCTCGTGGGCACCGGGAAGAAAAACTGTTTTTT,-,TRBV7-9,TRBJ1-4,-
CASSPRAASRETQYF,TGTGCCAGCAGCCCCCGGGCGGCTAGCCGGGAGACCCAGTACTTC,once,TRBV7-3,TRBJ2-5,-
CASSAQGTGELFF,TGTGCCAGCAGCGCCCAGGGGACCGGGGAGCTGTTTTTT,-,TRBV2,TRBJ2-2,-
CAISESLQGNQPQHF,TGTGCCATCAGTGAGTCGTTACAGGGGAACCAGCCCCAGCATTTT,-,TRBV10-3,TRBJ1-5,TRBD1
CASTPGGGYTF,TGTGCCAGCACCCCAGGGGGAGGCTACACCTTC,-,TRBV2,TRBJ1-2,TRBD1
CASSRTGGYVNTEAFF,TGTGCCAGCAGTAGAACAGGGGGCTATGTGAACACTGAAGCTTTCTTT,-,TRBV2,TRBJ1-1,TRBD1
CATSARTSGGLDEQFF,TGTGCCACCAGCGCCCGGACTAGTGGGGGTTTAGATGAGCAGTTCTTC,-,TRBV15,TRBJ2-1,TRBD2
CASSFQGAGEQYF,TGTGCCAGCAGCTTTCAGGGGGCTGGTGAGCAGTACTTC,-,TRBV11-2,TRBJ2-7,TRBD1
CASSQDSSGGRGDTQYF,TGCGCCAGCAGCCAAGATTCGTCGGGGGGACGTGGAGATACGCAGTATTTT,-,TRBV4-1,TRBJ2-3,TRBD2
CASSRRATSGYEQYF,TGTGCCAGCAGCCGGCGGGCCACTAGCGGCTACGAGCAGTACTTC,-,TRBV5-6,TRBJ2-7,TRBD2
CASSPTSGRAGTQYF,TGTGCCAGCAGTCCGACTAGCGGGAGGGCCGGAACGCAGTATTTT,-,TRBV6-4,TRBJ2-3,TRBD2
CASSLWGQGSSYNEQFF,TGTGCCAGCAGTTTATGGGGACAGGGGAGCTCCTACAATGAGCAGTTCTTC,once,TRBV28,TRBJ2-1,TRBD1
CASSISRGSYEQYF,TGTGCCAGTAGTATATCGCGGGGGTCCTACGAGCAGTACTTC,-,TRBV19,TRBJ2-7,TRBD2
CASSLGIRGSVVSYNEQFF,TGTGCCAGCAGCTTAGGCATCAGGGGCTCTGTCGTCTCCTACAATGAGCAGTTCTTC,-,TRBV13,TRBJ2-1,-
CASSPTETGELFF,TGTGCCAGCAGCCCTACAGAAACCGGGGAGCTGTTTTTT,-,TRBV7-9,TRBJ2-2,-
CASSWTGRNEQFF,TGTGCCAGCAGTTGGACAGGGAGGAATGAGCAGTTCTTC,-,TRBV6-2/TRBV6-3,TRBJ2-1,TRBD1
CAGLLGQINYGYTF,TGTGCCGGGTTACTGGGACAGATAAACTATGGCTACACCTTC,-,TRBV30,TRBJ1-2,TRBD1
CASSSIRDTQEAFF,TGTGCCAGCAGCTCAATCCGGGACACTCAGGAAGCTTTCTTT,-,TRBV9,TRBJ1-1,-
CASSQDNRAYEQYF,TGCGCCAGCAGCCAAGATAACAGGGCCTACGAGCAGTACTTC,-,TRBV4-1,TRBJ2-7,-
CASSYSGQLNYGYTF,TGTGCCAGCAGTTACTCCGGACAGCTAAACTATGGCTACACCTTC,-,TRBV6-5,TRBJ1-2,-
CASSFTTEANTEAFF,TGCGCCAGCAGCTTTACGACAGAAGCAAACACTGAAGCTTTCTTT,few,TRBV5-1,TRBJ1-1,-
CASSLSELNTEAFF,TGTGCCAGCAGCTTAAGTGAGCTGAACACTGAAGCTTTCTTT,-,TRBV5-5,TRBJ1-1,-
CASSLAIDLGGTEAFF,TGTGCCAGCAGCTTAGCGATTGACCTCGGGGGCACTGAAGCTTTCTTT,once,TRBV7-2,TRBJ1-1,-
CASSQRVGINTEAFF,TGTGCCAGCAGCCAGCGGGTAGGAATAAACACTGAAGCTTTCTTT,-,TRBV3-1/TRBV3-2,TRBJ1-1,-
CATNRDSGAYNEQFF,TGTGCCACAAACAGAGATAGCGGTGCCTACAATGAGCAGTTCTTC,-,TRBV2,TRBJ2-1,-
CASSYVAGGRDTQYF,TGCGCCAGCAGCTACGTAGCGGGAGGGCGGGATACGCAGTATTTT,-,TRBV4-3,TRBJ2-3,TRBD2
CASSQDFTGSGEKLFF,TGCGCCAGCAGCCAAGATTTTACAGGGTCAGGTGAAAAACTGTTTTTT,-,TRBV4-3,TRBJ1-4,-
CASSLFPISGPTYEQYF,TGTGCCAGCAGCTTATTTCCAATTAGCGGTCCTACCTACGAGCAGTACTTC,-,TRBV7-3,TRBJ2-7,-
CASSQEWLAGGGSYEQYF,TGCGCCAGCAGCCAAGAGTGGCTAGCGGGAGGGGGGTCCTACGAGCAGTACTTC,-,TRBV4-3,TRBJ2-7,TRBD2
CATSSRNTEAFF,TGTGCCACCAGCAGTAGGAACACTGAAGCTTTCTTT,-,TRBV15,TRBJ1-1,-
CATSRDLGLADYEQYF,TGTGCCACCAGCAGAGATCTTGGACTAGCGGATTACGAGCAGTACTTC,-,TRBV15,TRBJ2-7,TRBD2
CASSYLMDSSNTEAFF,TGCGCCAGCAGCTATCTAATGGACAGCTCGAACACTGAAGCTTTCTTT,-,TRBV5-1,TRBJ1-1,-
CASSLSPRASGNTIYF,TGTGCCAGCAGCTTAAGTCCGCGGGCCTCTGGAAACACCATATATTTT,few,TRBV13,TRBJ1-3,-
CASKGLAGGPDTQYF,TGTGCCAGCAAGGGACTAGCGGGAGGGCCAGATACGCAGTATTTT,-,TRBV5-4,TRBJ2-3,TRBD2